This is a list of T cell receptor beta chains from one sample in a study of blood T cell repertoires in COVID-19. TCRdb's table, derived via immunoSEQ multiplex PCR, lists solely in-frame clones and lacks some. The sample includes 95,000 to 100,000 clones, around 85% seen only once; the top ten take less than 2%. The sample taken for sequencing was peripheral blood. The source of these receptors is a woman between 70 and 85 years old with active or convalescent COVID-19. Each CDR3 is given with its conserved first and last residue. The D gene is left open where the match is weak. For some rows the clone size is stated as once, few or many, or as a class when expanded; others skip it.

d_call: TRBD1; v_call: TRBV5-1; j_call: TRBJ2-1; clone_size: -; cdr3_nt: TGCGCCAGCAGCTTGACCTGGACAGGGGAAAATGAGCAGTTCTTC; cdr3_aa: CASSLTWTGENEQFF
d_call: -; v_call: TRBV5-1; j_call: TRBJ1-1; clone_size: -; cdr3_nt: TGCGCCAGCAGCCCCTCCGGGATCCGATCGGCCACTGAAGCTTTCTTT; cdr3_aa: CASSPSGIRSATEAFF
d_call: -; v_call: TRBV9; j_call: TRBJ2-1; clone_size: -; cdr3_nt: TGTGCCAGCAGCGTAGGCCAGGTCAATGAGCAGTTCTTC; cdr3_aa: CASSVGQVNEQFF
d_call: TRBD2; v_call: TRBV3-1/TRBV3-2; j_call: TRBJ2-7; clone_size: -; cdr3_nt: TGTGCCAGCAGCCAGGGGGGACTAGGCCTCTACGAGCAGTACTTC; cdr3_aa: CASSQGGLGLYEQYF
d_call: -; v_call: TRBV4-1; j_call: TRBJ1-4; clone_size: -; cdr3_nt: TGCGCCAGCAGCCAAGACGCCGCTTGGGGGGAAACTAATGAAAAACTGTTTTTT; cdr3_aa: CASSQDAAWGETNEKLFF
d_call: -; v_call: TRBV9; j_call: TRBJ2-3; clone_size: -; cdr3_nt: TGTGCCAGCAGCGTAGTGGGCGGGGCGGGGAATACGCAGTATTTT; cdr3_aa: CASSVVGGAGNTQYF
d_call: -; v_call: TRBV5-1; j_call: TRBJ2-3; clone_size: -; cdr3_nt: TGCGCCAGCAGCCGTCAGGGACTCCGGGTGGCAGATACGCAGTATTTT; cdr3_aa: CASSRQGLRVADTQYF
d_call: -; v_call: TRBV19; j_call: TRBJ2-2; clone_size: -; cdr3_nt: TGTGCCAGTAGTATAGGACAGAACACCGGGGAGCTGTTTTTT; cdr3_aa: CASSIGQNTGELFF
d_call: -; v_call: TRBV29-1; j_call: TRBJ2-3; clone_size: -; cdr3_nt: TGCAGCGAGGGGGGGCAGACAGATACGCAGTATTTT; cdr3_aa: CSEGGQTDTQYF
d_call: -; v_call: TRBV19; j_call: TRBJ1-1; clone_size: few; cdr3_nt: TGTGCCAGTAGTACTCAGGGTAACACTGAAGCTTTCTTT; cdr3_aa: CASSTQGNTEAFF
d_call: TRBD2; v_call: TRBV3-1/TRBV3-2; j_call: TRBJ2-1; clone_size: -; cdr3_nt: TGTGCCAGCAGCCGACTAGCGGGAGTTGGAAATGAGCAGTTCTTC; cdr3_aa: CASSRLAGVGNEQFF
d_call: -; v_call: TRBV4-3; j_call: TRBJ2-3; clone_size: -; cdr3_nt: TGCGCCAGCAGCCCCCAAGCGGGGTCAGGGGTCGCAGATACGCAGTATTTT; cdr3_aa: CASSPQAGSGVADTQYF
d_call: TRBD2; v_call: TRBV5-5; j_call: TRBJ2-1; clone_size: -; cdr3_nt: TGTGCCAGCAGCCCAGGGACTAGCGGGGGTTACAATGAGCAGTTCTTC; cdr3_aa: CASSPGTSGGYNEQFF
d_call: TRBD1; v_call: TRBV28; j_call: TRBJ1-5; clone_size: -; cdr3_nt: TGTGCCAGCCGCGGACAGGGCCTTGGGCCCCAGCATTTT; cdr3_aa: CASRGQGLGPQHF
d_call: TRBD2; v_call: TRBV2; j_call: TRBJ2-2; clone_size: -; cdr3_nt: TGTGCCAGCAGTATACTAGCGGGGGTCACCGGGGAGCTGTTTTTT; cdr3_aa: CASSILAGVTGELFF
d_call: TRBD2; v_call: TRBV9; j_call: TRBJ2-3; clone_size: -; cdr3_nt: TGTGCCAGCAGCGGTAGCGGGGGGATCACAGATACGCAGTATTTT; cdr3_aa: CASSGSGGITDTQYF
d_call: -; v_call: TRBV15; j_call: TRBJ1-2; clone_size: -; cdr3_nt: TGTGCCACCAGCGGGTCCCTCGGACAGCAAGCTGATGGCTACACCTTC; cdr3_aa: CATSGSLGQQADGYTF
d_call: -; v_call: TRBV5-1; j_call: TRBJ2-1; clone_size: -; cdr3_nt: TGCGCCAGCAGCTTACGAGGGGGTCTGAGATACAATGAGCAGTTCTTC; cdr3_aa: CASSLRGGLRYNEQFF
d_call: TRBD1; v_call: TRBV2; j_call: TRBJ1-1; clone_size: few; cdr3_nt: TGTGCCAGCAGGTGGGGACAGGGAGGGGAGAACACTGAAGCTTTCTTT; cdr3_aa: CASRWGQGGENTEAFF
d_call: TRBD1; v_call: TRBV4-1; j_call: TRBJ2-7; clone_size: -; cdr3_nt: TGCGCCAGCAGCCAAGATCAGGACAGGGGGCACCACGAGCAGTACTTC; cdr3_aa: CASSQDQDRGHHEQYF
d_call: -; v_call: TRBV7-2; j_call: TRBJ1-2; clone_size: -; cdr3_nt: TGTGCCAGCAGCCCAGGAGTGGGGGGAATAGATAGCTACACCTTC; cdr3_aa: CASSPGVGGIDSYTF
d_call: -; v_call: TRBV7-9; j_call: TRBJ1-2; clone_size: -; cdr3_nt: TGTGCCAGCAGCTTAGTATCGGGGATGGGCTACACCTTC; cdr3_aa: CASSLVSGMGYTF
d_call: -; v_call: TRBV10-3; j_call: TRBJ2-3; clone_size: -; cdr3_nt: TGTGCCATCAGTGAGTTCCAAGATACGCAGTATTTT; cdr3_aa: CAISEFQDTQYF
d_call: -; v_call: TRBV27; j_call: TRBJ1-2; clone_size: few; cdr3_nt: TGTGCCAGCAGTTTCGGGAATGCGGACAGCGCGGTGGGCTACACCTTC; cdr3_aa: CASSFGNADSAVGYTF
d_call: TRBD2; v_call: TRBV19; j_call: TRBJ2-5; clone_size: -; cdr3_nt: TGTGCCAGTAGTATAGGACTAGCCTTAGAGACCCAGTACTTC; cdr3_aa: CASSIGLALETQYF
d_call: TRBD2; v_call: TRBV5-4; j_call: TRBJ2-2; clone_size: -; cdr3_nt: TGTGCCAGCAGCTTTGGGCGGGAGGCCGGGGAGCTGTTTTTT; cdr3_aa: CASSFGREAGELFF
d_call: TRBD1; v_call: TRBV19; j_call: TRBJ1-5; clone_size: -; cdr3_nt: TGTGCCAGTAGCCCGAGGACAGGGGATAATCAGCCCCAGCATTTT; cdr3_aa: CASSPRTGDNQPQHF
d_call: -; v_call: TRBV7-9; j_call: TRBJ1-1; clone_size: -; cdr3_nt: TGTGCCAGCACCCCGGTGAACACTGAAGCTTTCTTT; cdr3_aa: CASTPVNTEAFF
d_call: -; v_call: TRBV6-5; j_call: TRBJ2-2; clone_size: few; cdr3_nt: TGTGCAGGCAGGGACACCGGGGAGCTGTTTTTT; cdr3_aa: CAGRDTGELFF